A selection of T cell receptor beta chains follows, all from one sample in a study of T cells after somatic rescue of genetic block. TCRdb's table, derived via immunoSEQ multiplex PCR, lists solely in-frame clones and lacks some. There are approximately 100,000 clones in the sample; more than 80% occur only once, and around 1.6% lies in the top ten. Sequenced material: peripheral blood mononuclear cells (PBMCs). All receptors derive from a young woman. Both conserved end residues are part of each CDR3. D genes are given only for firm matches. Where a row states a size, it is once, few, many or the class of an expanded clone; other rows omit it.

V,size,J,D,CDR3,DNA
TRBV19,.,TRBJ1-5,.,CASSTQVAGGNQPQHF,TGTGCCAGTAGTACCCAGGTCGCCGGGGGCAATCAGCCCCAGCATTTT
TRBV28,.,TRBJ1-1,.,CASSSGWVNTEAFF,TGTGCCAGCAGCTCCGGCTGGGTGAACACTGAAGCTTTCTTT
TRBV9,once,TRBJ2-7,TRBD1,CASSVRQGPSEQYF,TGTGCCAGCAGCGTTCGACAGGGTCCAAGCGAGCAGTACTTC
TRBV19,.,TRBJ1-1,TRBD1,CASSPGQGDVWTEAFF,TGTGCCAGTAGTCCAGGACAGGGGGATGTTTGGACTGAAGCTTTCTTT
TRBV5-1,.,TRBJ2-3,.,CASSLADSSTDTQYF,TGCGCCAGCAGCTTGGCAGACTCTAGCACAGATACGCAGTATTTT
TRBV9,.,TRBJ2-1,TRBD2,CASSVGSSGGDNEQFF,TGTGCCAGCAGCGTAGGATCTAGCGGGGGGGACAATGAGCAGTTCTTC
TRBV23-1,.,TRBJ2-5,.,CASCPRDPSEETQYF,TGCGCCAGCTGCCCCCGGGACCCCTCCGAAGAGACCCAGTACTTC
TRBV4-1,.,TRBJ2-1,TRBD2,CASSQESGSYNEQFF,TGCGCCAGCAGCCAAGAGAGCGGGAGCTACAATGAGCAGTTCTTC
TRBV2,.,TRBJ1-1,.,CASSVDLNTEAFF,TGTGCCAGCAGTGTCGACCTGAACACTGAAGCTTTCTTT
TRBV5-5,.,TRBJ1-2,.,CASSLGGHGYTF,TGTGCCAGCAGCTTGGGAGGACATGGCTACACCTTC
TRBV27,.,TRBJ2-3,.,CASSLVRAPVLDTDTQYF,TGTGCCAGCAGCCTAGTCCGCGCCCCGGTGTTAGACACAGATACGCAGTATTTT
TRBV27,.,TRBJ2-2,TRBD2,CASSPRRTSGRRRTGELFF,TGTGCCAGCAGTCCACGTCGGACTAGCGGGAGACGGAGGACCGGGGAGCTGTTTTTT
TRBV5-1,.,TRBJ2-6,.,CASSLGGSGANVLTF,TGCGCCAGCAGCTTGGGGGGCTCTGGGGCCAACGTCCTGACTTTC
TRBV11-2,.,TRBJ2-1,TRBD2,CASSSPGGTSGTYNEQFF,TGTGCCAGCAGCTCTCCGGGGGGGACTAGCGGAACCTACAATGAGCAGTTCTTC
TRBV14,.,TRBJ2-1,TRBD2,CASSQVGGRTNNEQFF,TGTGCCAGCAGCCAAGTGGGCGGGAGGACCAACAATGAGCAGTTCTTC
TRBV28,once,TRBJ1-3,.,CASSPPGATGNTIYF,TGTGCCAGCAGTCCACCGGGGGCGACCGGAAACACCATATATTTT
TRBV5-4,.,TRBJ1-4,.,CASHPGPRGATNEKLFF,TGTGCCAGCCATCCGGGGCCCCGGGGCGCAACTAATGAAAAACTGTTTTTT
TRBV9,.,TRBJ2-2,TRBD1,CASSVGGTGVQRELFF,TGTGCCAGCAGCGTAGGTGGGACAGGGGTTCAGAGGGAGCTGTTTTTT
TRBV5-1,.,TRBJ2-7,.,CASSQDPTSEQYF,TGCGCCAGCAGCCAGGACCCCACCAGCGAGCAGTACTTC
TRBV2,.,TRBJ2-5,TRBD2,CASSDSSGTETQYF,TGTGCCAGCAGTGATTCCAGCGGGACGGAGACCCAGTACTTC
TRBV5-6,.,TRBJ2-3,TRBD2,CASSFGLAGEDTQYF,TGTGCCAGCAGCTTCGGACTAGCGGGGGAGGATACGCAGTATTTT
TRBV29-1,.,TRBJ2-4,TRBD1,CSAAPGQVNIQYF,TGCAGCGCTGCCCCGGGACAGGTTAACATTCAGTACTTC
TRBV10-1,.,TRBJ2-1,TRBD1,CASSGQGSSEQFF,TGCGCCAGCAGTGGACAGGGGTCTAGTGAGCAGTTCTTC
TRBV7-9,.,TRBJ1-5,.,CASSLEGWNQPQHF,TGTGCCAGCAGCTTAGAAGGCTGGAATCAGCCCCAGCATTTT
TRBV6-4,few,TRBJ2-3,TRBD2,CASSEQAGEVDTQYF,TGTGCCAGCAGTGAGCAAGCGGGAGAGGTAGATACGCAGTATTTT
TRBV2,.,TRBJ2-1,.,CASGWGDTLNNEQFF,TGTGCCAGCGGGTGGGGGGATACGTTAAACAATGAGCAGTTCTTC
TRBV2,few,TRBJ1-5,.,CASSEGTLNQPQHF,TGTGCCAGCAGTGAAGGGACACTCAATCAGCCCCAGCATTTT
TRBV21-1,.,TRBJ2-3,.,CASRSRVRSPTDTQYF,TGTGCCAGCAGGTCCAGGGTTCGGTCCCCCACAGATACGCAGTATTTT